This TCR beta chain was identified during a study of blood T cell repertoires in COVID-19. Turning to the study itself: The United States, Italy and Spain supplied acute and convalescent COVID-19 samples. T cells, B-cell-depleted T cells, or PBMCs provided the cDNA or gDNA that served as material.

As originally analysed: Scientists estimated how many nucleated cells there were by amplifying reference gene primers. Measured with immunoSEQ multiplex PCR; TCRdb has only the in-frame clones, and not every one. V and J calls plus clone size are reproduced from that table; the DNA served to infer D and trimming. The data hold 95,000 to 150,000 clones, with 65% to 85% observed a single time. Germline CDR1 reads MNHNY; CDR2 reads SVGAGI (reference sequence). V was pared by 0 bases and J by 7 bases, with 7 bases of the junction left unmatched. The CDR3 spans 16 residues. This TCR came from a man aged 80 or over with active or convalescent COVID-19. The sample was peripheral blood. The rearrangement links TRBV6-6 to TRBJ2-1; TRBD1 aligns across 9 bases. In DNA form, the CDR3 reads TGTGCCAGCAGTTACTCGACAGGGGGGGGTAGGAATGAGCAGTTCTTC. Amino acid sequence: CASSYSTGGGRNEQFF.